This T cell receptor (beta chain) was found in a study of neurological immune-mediated disorders. V lost 7 bases, J lost 8 bases, and 10 bases stayed unmatched. CDR3 length equals 13 residues. CDR1 is SQVTM and CDR2 is ANQGSEA in the germline V gene. With 10-nucleotide random UMIs, 5'RACE was used to make the cDNA. MiXCR, applied by TCRdb to the 5' RACE reads, yields one record per CDR3 protein. The table lists about 59,000 distinct CDR3 sequences, roughly an eighth of them singletons. This clonotype has more than one count but fewer than ten. The sequence was obtained from a woman aged 55-70 years with HTLV-1-associated myelopathy (HAM/TSP). This rearrangement joins TRBV29-1 to TRBJ2-1; TRBD2 matches 8 bases. The sequencing sample was made of PBMCs. The CDR3 loop reads CSASQREWYEQFF. The CDR3 nucleotides are TGCAGCGCCTCGCAGCGGGAGTGGTATGAGCAGTTCTTC.